The rows below give T cell receptor beta chains drawn from one sample of a study of Ad26.COV2.S vaccination and SARS-CoV-2 variants. Produced via immunoSEQ multiplex PCR; TCRdb's table is partial and in-frame only. The sample has roughly 380,000 clones, 85% to 90% seen once. Material: peripheral blood, obtained in a trial of Ad26.COV2.S vaccine versus placebo. The receptors were gathered from a person aged 18-65 years who received the Ad26.COV2.S COVID-19 vaccine or a placebo. Each CDR3 is given with its conserved first and last residue. A D gene is named only where the DNA matches it firmly. Some rows have no size entry. The others give once, few or many, or a class for an expanded clone.

D | J | V | size | CDR3 | DNA
- | TRBJ1-5 | TRBV3-1/TRBV3-2 | - | CASSRDPGQPQHF | TGTGCCAGCAGCCGGGACCCGGGGCAGCCCCAGCATTTT
- | TRBJ2-7 | TRBV9 | - | CASSLGGAADYEQYF | TGTGCCAGCAGCTTAGGGGGGGCAGCCGACTACGAGCAGTACTTC
- | TRBJ1-3 | TRBV30 | - | CAWSVRGGRGNTIYF | TGTGCCTGGAGTGTACGAGGGGGTCGTGGAAACACCATATATTTT
- | TRBJ2-1 | TRBV11-2 | - | CASTRGSGAYNEQFF | TGTGCCAGCACCAGAGGTTCGGGGGCTTACAATGAGCAGTTCTTC
- | TRBJ2-3 | TRBV4-1 | - | CASSQDSPLRDTQYF | TGCGCCAGCAGCCAAGACTCCCCCCTGAGGGATACGCAGTATTTT
TRBD1 | TRBJ2-7 | TRBV13 | once | CASSKPGTASYEQYF | TGTGCCAGCAGCAAACCGGGGACAGCCTCCTACGAGCAGTACTTC
TRBD1 | TRBJ1-4 | TRBV29-1 | - | CSVVRTGEGAEKLFF | TGCAGCGTCGTAAGGACAGGGGAAGGTGCTGAAAAACTGTTTTTT
- | TRBJ1-4 | TRBV9 | - | CARKEKLFF | TGTGCCAGAAAAGAAAAACTGTTTTTT
- | TRBJ2-5 | TRBV7-9 | - | CASGPARTAETQYF | TGTGCCAGCGGACCGGCCCGGACAGCTGAGACCCAGTACTTC
- | TRBJ2-5 | TRBV12-3/TRBV12-4 | - | CASSYGRETQYF | TGTGCCAGCAGTTATGGCCGAGAGACCCAGTACTTC
- | TRBJ1-2 | TRBV6-2/TRBV6-3 | few | CASSPAGLDYTF | TGTGCCAGCAGCCCCGCGGGGTTGGACTACACCTTC
TRBD1 | TRBJ2-3 | TRBV5-1 | - | CASSLGQSTDTQYF | TGCGCCAGCAGCCTGGGACAGAGCACAGATACGCAGTATTTT
- | TRBJ2-1 | TRBV5-6 | - | CASSLSSAAYNEQFF | TGTGCCAGCAGCCTGTCTTCGGCGGCCTACAATGAGCAGTTCTTC
- | TRBJ1-3 | TRBV4-1 | - | CASSLTPGNTIYF | TGCGCCAGCAGCCTTACACCTGGAAACACCATATATTTT
- | TRBJ2-2 | TRBV7-3 | few | CASSYGAANTGELFF | TGTGCCAGCAGCTACGGGGCGGCGAACACCGGGGAGCTGTTTTTT
- | TRBJ2-1 | TRBV3-1/TRBV3-2 | - | CASSQALSNEQFF | TGTGCCAGCAGCCAAGCCCTTAGCAATGAGCAGTTCTTC
TRBD1 | TRBJ2-7 | TRBV7-9 | - | CASGLHGTGVHEQYF | TGTGCCAGCGGATTACACGGGACAGGGGTGCACGAGCAGTACTTC
TRBD1 | TRBJ1-1 | TRBV5-4 | - | CASSLASPGGTEAFF | TGTGCCAGCAGCTTGGCCTCTCCAGGGGGCACTGAAGCTTTCTTT
- | TRBJ2-7 | TRBV12-3/TRBV12-4 | - | CASSYGNSEQYF | TGTGCCAGCAGTTATGGCAACTCCGAGCAGTACTTC
- | TRBJ1-5 | TRBV7-9 | - | CASSPGDYSNQPQHF | TGTGCCAGCAGCCCTGGTGACTATAGCAATCAGCCCCAGCATTTT
TRBD1 | TRBJ2-7 | TRBV5-1 | - | CASSLDTGASYEQYF | TGCGCCAGCAGCTTGGATACAGGGGCGTCCTACGAGCAGTACTTC
- | TRBJ2-1 | TRBV4-3 | once | CASSQVQGSYNEQFF | TGCGCCAGCAGCCAAGTACAGGGCTCCTACAATGAGCAGTTCTTC
TRBD1 | TRBJ2-5 | TRBV5-6 | - | CASKIFGTEETQYF | TGTGCCAGCAAAATTTTTGGGACAGAAGAGACCCAGTACTTC
- | TRBJ1-2 | TRBV2 | - | CASSGRRTEGYTF | TGTGCCAGCAGTGGCCGGCGGACGGAGGGCTACACCTTC
- | TRBJ1-6 | TRBV7-9 | - | CASSLGQANSYNSPLHF | TGTGCCAGCAGCTTAGGACAGGCTAACTCCTATAATTCACCCCTCCACTTT
TRBD2 | TRBJ2-2 | TRBV30 | - | CACRLAGGHVTGELFF | TGTGCCTGTCGGCTAGCGGGGGGGCACGTCACCGGGGAGCTGTTTTTT
TRBD2 | TRBJ2-7 | TRBV9 | once | CASSVAERGGTYEQYF | TGTGCCAGCAGCGTAGCAGAGCGGGGGGGAACCTACGAGCAGTACTTC
TRBD1 | TRBJ2-7 | TRBV5-6 | - | CASSSPGQGLEQYF | TGTGCCAGCAGCTCCCCGGGACAGGGGCTCGAGCAGTACTTC
TRBD1 | TRBJ1-6 | TRBV6-2/TRBV6-3 | - | CASSPGQGFSPLHF | TGTGCCAGCAGCCCGGGACAGGGATTCTCACCCCTCCACTTT
- | TRBJ1-4 | TRBV9 | - | CASSVAQGPANEKLFF | TGTGCCAGCAGCGTAGCTCAAGGTCCGGCAAATGAAAAACTGTTTTTT
- | TRBJ1-5 | TRBV23-1 | - | CASSQRGSQPQHF | TGCGCCAGCAGTCAAAGGGGGTCCCAGCCCCAGCATTTT
TRBD2 | TRBJ2-5 | TRBV2 | - | CASSEASGVGTQYF | TGTGCCAGCAGTGAGGCTAGCGGGGTAGGGACCCAGTACTTC